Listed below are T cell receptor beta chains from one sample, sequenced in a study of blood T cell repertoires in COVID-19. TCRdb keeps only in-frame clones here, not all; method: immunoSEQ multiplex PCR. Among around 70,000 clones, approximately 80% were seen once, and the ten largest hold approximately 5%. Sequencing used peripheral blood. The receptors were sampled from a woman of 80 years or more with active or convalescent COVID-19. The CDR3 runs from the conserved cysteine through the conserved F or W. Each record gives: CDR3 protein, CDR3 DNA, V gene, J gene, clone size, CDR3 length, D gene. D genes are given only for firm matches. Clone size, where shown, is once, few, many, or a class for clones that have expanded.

CASSRPGQGNNEQYF,TGCGCCAGCAGCCGTCCGGGACAGGGAAACAACGAGCAGTACTTC,TRBV4-1,TRBJ2-7,.,15,TRBD1
CAWSRGAGGGDEQFF,TGTGCCTGGAGTCGGGGGGCGGGGGGGGGAGATGAGCAGTTCTTC,TRBV30,TRBJ2-1,.,15,TRBD2
CASSQNQLASGELFF,TGTGCCAGCAGCCAAAACCAGCTAGCATCCGGGGAGCTGTTTTTT,TRBV4-2,TRBJ2-2,.,15,.
CASSLARISGVQADTQYF,TGTGCCAGCAGCTTAGCACGGATCAGCGGGGTCCAGGCAGATACGCAGTATTTT,TRBV7-2,TRBJ2-3,.,18,TRBD2
CASRKAGGVNEQFF,TGTGCCAGCAGAAAAGCGGGAGGGGTCAATGAGCAGTTCTTC,TRBV13,TRBJ2-1,.,14,TRBD2
CASSQDRGPDEKLFF,TGTGCCAGCAGCCAAGACAGGGGGCCCGATGAAAAACTGTTTTTT,TRBV4-2,TRBJ1-4,.,15,TRBD1
CASSRKEDGTQYEQYF,TGCGCCAGCAGCCGGAAAGAGGACGGGACACAATACGAGCAGTACTTC,TRBV4-1,TRBJ2-7,.,16,.
CASSPRHQGETQYF,TGTGCCAGCAGCCCTAGGCACCAGGGGGAGACCCAGTACTTC,TRBV7-2,TRBJ2-5,once,14,.
CASSQLAGSYEQYF,TGTGCCAGCAGCCAGCTAGCGGGATCCTACGAGCAGTACTTC,TRBV3-1/TRBV3-2,TRBJ2-7,.,14,TRBD2
CSGSIGGPSYNEQFF,TGCAGCGGAAGTATCGGGGGGCCTAGCTACAATGAGCAGTTCTTC,TRBV29-1,TRBJ2-1,.,15,.
CASSFYPGQGSTDTQYF,TGTGCCAGCAGCTTTTATCCGGGACAGGGGAGCACAGATACGCAGTATTTT,TRBV5-8,TRBJ2-3,.,17,TRBD1
CASSKTGVNEKLFF,TGTGCCAGCTCTAAAACAGGGGTTAATGAAAAACTGTTTTTT,TRBV5-4,TRBJ1-4,many,14,TRBD1
CASSLTGDRQETQYF,TGCGCCAGCAGCTTGACGGGGGACAGGCAAGAGACCCAGTACTTC,TRBV5-1,TRBJ2-5,once,15,TRBD1
CARRSFTNEKLFF,TGTGCCAGGAGAAGTTTCACTAATGAAAAACTGTTTTTT,TRBV6-4,TRBJ1-4,.,13,.
CASTLGLAGGEQYF,TGTGCCAGCACCCTGGGACTAGCGGGAGGCGAGCAGTACTTC,TRBV27,TRBJ2-7,.,14,TRBD2
CAWSDSQVADTQYF,TGTGCCTGGAGTGACTCCCAGGTGGCAGATACGCAGTATTTT,TRBV30,TRBJ2-3,.,14,.
CASGGYTEAFF,TGTGCCTCGGGGGGTTACACTGAAGCTTTCTTT,TRBV24-1,TRBJ1-1,.,11,.
CASSVRQGTGTEAFF,TGTGCCAGCAGTGTAAGACAGGGGACGGGCACTGAAGCTTTCTTT,TRBV27,TRBJ1-1,.,15,TRBD1
CASSTAGTGREQYF,TGTGCCAGCAGCACAGCCGGGACAGGGAGAGAGCAGTACTTC,TRBV7-9,TRBJ2-7,.,14,TRBD1
CASSQGVLQGAYGYTF,TGCGCCAGCAGCCAAGGGGTTTTACAGGGGGCCTATGGCTACACCTTC,TRBV4-3,TRBJ1-2,.,16,TRBD1
CASSPTGFGETQYF,TGCGCCAGCAGCCCCACGGGTTTCGGAGAGACCCAGTACTTC,TRBV5-1,TRBJ2-5,.,14,.
CASSEGSRGYTNEKLFF,TGTGCCAGCAGCGAAGGGTCTCGGGGATATACTAATGAAAAACTGTTTTTT,TRBV7-8,TRBJ1-4,.,17,.
CASSLSGQETQYF,TGTGCCAGCAGTTTATCCGGCCAAGAGACCCAGTACTTC,TRBV28,TRBJ2-5,.,13,.
CASSQDDRGLMNEQFF,TGCGCCAGCAGCCAAGACGACAGGGGTTTGATGAATGAGCAGTTCTTC,TRBV4-3,TRBJ2-1,.,16,TRBD1
CASTPGTSGRYNEQFF,TGTGCCAGCACCCCTGGGACTAGCGGGCGCTACAATGAGCAGTTCTTC,TRBV6-4,TRBJ2-1,once,16,TRBD2
CASSFGTASYEQYF,TGTGCCAGCAGCTTTGGGACAGCCTCCTACGAGCAGTACTTC,TRBV7-2,TRBJ2-7,.,14,TRBD1
CASSQLGQAQETQYF,TGTGCCAGCAGCCAACTAGGACAGGCTCAAGAGACCCAGTACTTC,TRBV14,TRBJ2-5,.,15,TRBD1
CAWNTYLTDTQYF,TGTGCTTGGAATACCTACCTCACAGATACGCAGTATTTT,TRBV30,TRBJ2-3,.,13,.
CASSQDFRAGGRLKSTDTQYF,TGCGCCAGCAGCCAAGATTTTAGGGCGGGGGGGAGACTTAAAAGCACAGATACGCAGTATTTT,TRBV4-3,TRBJ2-3,.,21,TRBD2
CASSPRLAGSTDTQYF,TGTGCCAGCAGCCCCCGACTAGCCGGATCCACAGATACGCAGTATTTT,TRBV7-8,TRBJ2-3,.,16,TRBD2
CASSFGQARGETQYF,TGCGCCAGCAGCTTTGGGCAGGCCCGGGGAGAGACCCAGTACTTC,TRBV5-1,TRBJ2-5,once,15,.
CASSQELAGVMDTQYF,TGCGCCAGCAGCCAAGAGCTAGCGGGAGTAATGGATACGCAGTATTTT,TRBV4-1,TRBJ2-3,.,16,TRBD2
CASRLGGYSNQPQHF,TGTGCCAGTAGGTTGGGAGGGTATAGCAATCAGCCCCAGCATTTT,TRBV19,TRBJ1-5,.,15,.
CARRKGTVNTGELFF,TGTGCCAGGAGAAAAGGGACAGTCAACACCGGGGAGCTGTTTTTT,TRBV19,TRBJ2-2,.,15,TRBD1
CASSFPGTYEQYF,TGCGCCAGCAGCTTCCCCGGGACCTACGAGCAGTACTTC,TRBV5-1,TRBJ2-7,.,13,.
CASSLSIGDGYGYTF,TGTGCCAGCAGTTTATCTATAGGGGATGGCTATGGCTACACCTTC,TRBV28,TRBJ1-2,.,15,.
CARSEVGQGAKLSTDTQYF,TGTGCCAGAAGCGAAGTAGGACAGGGGGCTAAACTAAGCACAGATACGCAGTATTTT,TRBV5-3,TRBJ2-3,.,19,TRBD1